Reported below is one TCR beta chain. What it binds is unknown. A sample-barcoded 5' primer and a J-beta primer mix were used in a second PCR of roughly 7 to 11 cycles. TCRdb called the 5' RACE reads again in MiXCR, with one record for every CDR3 protein. The table lists roughly 1.6 million distinct CDR3 sequences, roughly 32% of them singletons. This CDR3 contains 15 residues. Trimming removed 1 base at V and 4 bases at J, with 14 bases between. Per the germline V gene, CDR1 is SGHRS and CDR2 is YFSETQ. The source of the sample is a study of blood T cells in healthy people across ages. Across the study: Capturing about one barcoded beta molecule per two T cells was achieved by template switching. Study-wide results and caveats: Roughly linear age-related decline in beta diversity appeared, significant by age approximately 41.

Roughly 10 milliliters was the volume of peripheral blood drawn from each donor. The chain carries TRBV5-1 and TRBJ2-5, with D perhaps TRBD1 or TRBD2 (5 bases each). The sequencing input was blood. The receptor was isolated from a woman aged 30 to 39 in good health. DNA of the CDR3: TGCGCCAGCAGCTTGATGTCGGCTGGGGGAGAGACCCAGTACTTC. Translation gives CASSLMSAGGETQYF.